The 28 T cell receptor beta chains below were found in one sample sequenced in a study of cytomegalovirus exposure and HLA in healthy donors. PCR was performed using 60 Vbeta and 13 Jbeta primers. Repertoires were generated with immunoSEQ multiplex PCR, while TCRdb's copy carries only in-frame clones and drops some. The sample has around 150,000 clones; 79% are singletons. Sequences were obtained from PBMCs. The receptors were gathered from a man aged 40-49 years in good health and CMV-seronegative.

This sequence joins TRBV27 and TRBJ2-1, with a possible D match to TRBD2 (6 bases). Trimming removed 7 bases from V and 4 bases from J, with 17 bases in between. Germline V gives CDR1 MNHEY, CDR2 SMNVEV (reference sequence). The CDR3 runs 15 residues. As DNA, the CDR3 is TGTGCCAGCACCCTTCGGGGGACGGGTTACAATGAGCAGTTCTTC. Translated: CASTLRGTGYNEQFF.

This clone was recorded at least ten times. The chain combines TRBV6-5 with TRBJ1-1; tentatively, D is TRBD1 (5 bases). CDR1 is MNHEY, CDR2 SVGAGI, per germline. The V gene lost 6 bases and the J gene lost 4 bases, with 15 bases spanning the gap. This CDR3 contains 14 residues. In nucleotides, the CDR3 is TGTGCCAGCAGACACGGGGGGGAGAGCACTGAAGCTTTCTTT. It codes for CASRHGGESTEAFF.

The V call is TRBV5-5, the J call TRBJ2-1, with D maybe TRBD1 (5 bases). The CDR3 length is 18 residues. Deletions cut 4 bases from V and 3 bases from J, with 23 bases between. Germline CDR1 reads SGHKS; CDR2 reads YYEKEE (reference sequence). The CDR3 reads CASSIVVRDRVIYNEQFF. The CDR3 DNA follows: TGTGCCAGCAGCATCGTCGTGAGAGACAGAGTAATCTACAATGAGCAGTTCTTC.

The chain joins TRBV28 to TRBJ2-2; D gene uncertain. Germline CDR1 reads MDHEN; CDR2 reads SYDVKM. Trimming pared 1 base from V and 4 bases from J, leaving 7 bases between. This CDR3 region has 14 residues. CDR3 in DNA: TGTGCCAGCAGTTTATACAGAACCACCGGGGAGCTGTTTTTT. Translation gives CASSLYRTTGELFF.

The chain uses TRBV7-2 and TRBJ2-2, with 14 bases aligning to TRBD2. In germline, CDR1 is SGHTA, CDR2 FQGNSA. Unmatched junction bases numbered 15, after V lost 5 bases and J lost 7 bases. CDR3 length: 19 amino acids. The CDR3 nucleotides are TGTGCCAGCAGCCTACCGTTCCCGGGACTAGCGGGAGTAAGCGGGGAGCTGTTTTTT. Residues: CASSLPFPGLAGVSGELFF.

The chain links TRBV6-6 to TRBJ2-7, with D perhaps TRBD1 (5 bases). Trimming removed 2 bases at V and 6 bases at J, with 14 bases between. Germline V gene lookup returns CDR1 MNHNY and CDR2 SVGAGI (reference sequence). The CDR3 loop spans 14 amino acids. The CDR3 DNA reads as TGTGCCAGCAGTTACCGGCAGGGCTCTTCCGAGCAGTACTTC. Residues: CASSYRQGSSEQYF.

The CDR3: CASSLARWGTSYEQYF. DNA for the CDR3: TGTGCCAGCAGCTTAGCGCGGTGGGGCACCTCCTACGAGCAGTACTTC. The rearrangement joins TRBV7-8 to TRBJ2-7; maybe TRBD1 (5 bases). Germline assignment: CDR1 SGHVS and CDR2 FQNEAQ. The CDR3 totals 16 residues. The V end was cut by 0 bases, the J end by 0 bases, with 12 bases between.

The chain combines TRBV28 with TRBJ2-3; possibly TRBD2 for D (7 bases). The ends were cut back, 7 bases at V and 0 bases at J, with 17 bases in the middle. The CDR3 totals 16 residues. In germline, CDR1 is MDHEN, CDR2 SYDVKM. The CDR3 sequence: CASMRRGGVSTDTQYF. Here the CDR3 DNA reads TGTGCCAGCATGCGGAGGGGGGGGGTGAGCACAGATACGCAGTATTTT.

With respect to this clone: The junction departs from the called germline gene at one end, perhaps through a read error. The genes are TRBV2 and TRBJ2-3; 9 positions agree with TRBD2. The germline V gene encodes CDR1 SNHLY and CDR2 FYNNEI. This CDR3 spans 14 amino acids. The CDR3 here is CASSGGRAIDTQYF. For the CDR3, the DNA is TGTGCCAGTAGTGGCGGGAGGGCCATAGATACGCAGTATTTT.

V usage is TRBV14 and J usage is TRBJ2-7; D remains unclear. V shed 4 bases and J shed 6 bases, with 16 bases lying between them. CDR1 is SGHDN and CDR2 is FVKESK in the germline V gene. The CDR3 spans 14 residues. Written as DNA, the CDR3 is TGTGCCAGCAGCCCGCGACACTCCCGCTCCGAGCAGTACTTC. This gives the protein CASSPRHSRSEQYF.

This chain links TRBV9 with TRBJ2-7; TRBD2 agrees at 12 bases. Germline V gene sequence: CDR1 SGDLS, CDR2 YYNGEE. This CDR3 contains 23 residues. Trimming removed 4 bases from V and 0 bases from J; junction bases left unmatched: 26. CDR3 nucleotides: TGTGCCAGCAGCACCCAGACAGGGAGGTTTGGACTAGCGGGACTGGCCGTCTCCTACGAGCAGTACTTC. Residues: CASSTQTGRFGLAGLAVSYEQYF.

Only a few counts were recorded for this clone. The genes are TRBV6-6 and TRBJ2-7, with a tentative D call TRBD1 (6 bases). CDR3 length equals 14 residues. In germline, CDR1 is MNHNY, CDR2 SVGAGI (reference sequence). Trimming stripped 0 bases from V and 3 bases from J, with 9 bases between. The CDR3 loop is CASSYSGRGYEQYF. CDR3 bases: TGTGCCAGCAGTTACTCTGGCAGGGGCTACGAGCAGTACTTC.

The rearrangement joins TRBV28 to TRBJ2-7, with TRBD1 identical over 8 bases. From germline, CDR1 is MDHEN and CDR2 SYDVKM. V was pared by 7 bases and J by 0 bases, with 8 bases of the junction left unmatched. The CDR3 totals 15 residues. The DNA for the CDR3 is TGTGCCAGCACCCTCTCAGGGGGCGGCTCCTACGAGCAGTACTTC. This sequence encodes CASTLSGGGSYEQYF.

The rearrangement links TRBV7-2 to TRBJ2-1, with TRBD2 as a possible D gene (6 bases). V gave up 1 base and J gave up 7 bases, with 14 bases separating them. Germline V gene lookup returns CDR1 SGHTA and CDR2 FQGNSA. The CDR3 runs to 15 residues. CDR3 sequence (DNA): TGTGCCAGCAGCTTAGACGGGAGTGGTATTAATGAGCAGTTCTTC. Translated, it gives CASSLDGSGINEQFF. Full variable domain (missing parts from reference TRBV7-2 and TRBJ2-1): GAGVSQSPSNKVTEKGKDVELRCDPISGHTALYWYRQSLGQGLEFLIYFQGNSAPDKSGLPSDRFSAERTGGSVSTLTIQRTQQEDSAVYLCASSLDGSGINEQFFGPGTRLTVL.

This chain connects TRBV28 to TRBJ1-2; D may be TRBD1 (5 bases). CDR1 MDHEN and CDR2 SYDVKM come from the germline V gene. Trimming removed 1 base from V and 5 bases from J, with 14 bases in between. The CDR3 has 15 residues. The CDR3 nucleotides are TGTGCCAGCAGTTTATCCGACGGAGGGACTTATGGCTACACCTTC. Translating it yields CASSLSDGGTYGYTF.

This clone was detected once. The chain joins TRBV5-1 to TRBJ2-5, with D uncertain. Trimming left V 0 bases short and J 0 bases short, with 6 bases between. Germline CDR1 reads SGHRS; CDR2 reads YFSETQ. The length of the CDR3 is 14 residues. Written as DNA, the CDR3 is TGCGCCAGCAGCTTGGATGACAACCAAGAGACCCAGTACTTC. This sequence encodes CASSLDDNQETQYF.

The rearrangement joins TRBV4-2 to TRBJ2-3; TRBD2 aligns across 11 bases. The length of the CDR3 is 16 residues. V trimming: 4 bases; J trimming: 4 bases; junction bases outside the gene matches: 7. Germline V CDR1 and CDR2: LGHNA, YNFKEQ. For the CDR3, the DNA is TGTGCCAGCAGCCTACTTAGCGGGAGGGTGGCAGATACGCAGTATTTT. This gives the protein CASSLLSGRVADTQYF.

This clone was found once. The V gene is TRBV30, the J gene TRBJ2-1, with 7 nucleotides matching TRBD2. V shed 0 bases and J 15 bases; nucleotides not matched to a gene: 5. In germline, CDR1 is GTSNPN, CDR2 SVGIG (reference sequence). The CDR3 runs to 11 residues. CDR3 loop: CAWSVQREPFF. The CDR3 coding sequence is TGTGCCTGGAGTGTACAGCGGGAACCGTTCTTC.

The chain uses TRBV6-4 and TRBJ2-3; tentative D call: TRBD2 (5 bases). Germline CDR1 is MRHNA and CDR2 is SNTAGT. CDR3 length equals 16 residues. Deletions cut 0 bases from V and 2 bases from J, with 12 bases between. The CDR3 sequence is CASSDSTSGNTDTQYF. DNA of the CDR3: TGTGCCAGCAGTGACTCGACCAGCGGCAACACAGATACGCAGTATTTT.

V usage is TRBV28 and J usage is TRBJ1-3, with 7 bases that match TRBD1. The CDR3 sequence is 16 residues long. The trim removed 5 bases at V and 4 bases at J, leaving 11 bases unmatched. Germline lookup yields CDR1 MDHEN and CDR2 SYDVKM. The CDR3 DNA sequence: TGTGCCAGCAGTAGTCGTTACAGGGGCGTGGGAAACACCATATATTTT. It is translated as CASSSRYRGVGNTIYF.

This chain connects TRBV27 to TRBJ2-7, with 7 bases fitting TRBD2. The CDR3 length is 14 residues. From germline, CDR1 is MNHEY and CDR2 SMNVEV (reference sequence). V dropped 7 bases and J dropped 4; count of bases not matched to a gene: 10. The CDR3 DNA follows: TGTGCCAGCATGTGGGCTAGCGGTCCTTACGAGCAGTACTTC. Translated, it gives CASMWASGPYEQYF.

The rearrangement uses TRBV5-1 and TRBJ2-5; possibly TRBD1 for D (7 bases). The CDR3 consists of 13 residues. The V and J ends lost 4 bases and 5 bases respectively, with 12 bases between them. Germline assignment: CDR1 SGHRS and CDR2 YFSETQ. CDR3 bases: TGCGCCAGCAGCACGGAGGGGGCGGAGACCCAGTACTTC. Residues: CASSTEGAETQYF.

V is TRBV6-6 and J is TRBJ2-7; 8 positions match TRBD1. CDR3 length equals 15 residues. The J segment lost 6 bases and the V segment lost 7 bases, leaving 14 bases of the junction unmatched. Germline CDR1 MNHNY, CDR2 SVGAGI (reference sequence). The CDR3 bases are TGTGCCAGCACCGAATCTAGGACAGGGAACGCCGAGCAGTACTTC. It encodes CASTESRTGNAEQYF.

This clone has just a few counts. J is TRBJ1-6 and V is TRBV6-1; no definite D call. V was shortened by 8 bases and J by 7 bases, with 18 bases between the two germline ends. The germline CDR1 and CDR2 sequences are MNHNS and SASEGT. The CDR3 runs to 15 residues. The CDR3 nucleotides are TGTGCCAGCGGAGGGCTGGCGAGGAGAAATTCACCCCTCCACTTT. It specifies CASGGLARRNSPLHF.

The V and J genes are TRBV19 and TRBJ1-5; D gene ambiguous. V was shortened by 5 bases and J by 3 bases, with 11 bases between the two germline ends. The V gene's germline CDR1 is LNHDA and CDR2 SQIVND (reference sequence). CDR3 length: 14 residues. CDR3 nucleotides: TGTGCCAGTAGTCCAAACTCCTTCAATCAGCCCCAGCATTTT. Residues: CASSPNSFNQPQHF.

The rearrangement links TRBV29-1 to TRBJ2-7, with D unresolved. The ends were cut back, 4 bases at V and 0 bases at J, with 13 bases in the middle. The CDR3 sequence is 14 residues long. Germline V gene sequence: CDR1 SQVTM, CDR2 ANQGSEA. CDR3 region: CSVVSRYPSYEQYF. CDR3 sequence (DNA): TGCAGCGTTGTGAGCCGCTATCCCTCCTACGAGCAGTACTTC.

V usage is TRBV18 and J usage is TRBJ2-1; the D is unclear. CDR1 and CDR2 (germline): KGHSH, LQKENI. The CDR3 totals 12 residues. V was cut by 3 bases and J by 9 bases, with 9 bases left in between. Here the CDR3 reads CASSPLPGEQFF. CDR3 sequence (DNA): TGTGCCAGCTCACCCCTCCCCGGTGAGCAGTTCTTC.

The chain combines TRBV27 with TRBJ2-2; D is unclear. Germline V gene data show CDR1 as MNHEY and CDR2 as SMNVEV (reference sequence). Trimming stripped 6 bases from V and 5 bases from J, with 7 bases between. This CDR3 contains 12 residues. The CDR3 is CASSLKTGELFF. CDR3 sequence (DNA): TGTGCCAGCAGCCTTAAAACCGGGGAGCTGTTTTTT.